This is a list of T cell receptor beta chains from one sample in a study of blood T cell repertoires in COVID-19. Using immunoSEQ multiplex PCR, the repertoire was profiled, and TCRdb retains in-frame clones only, with some absent. The sample lists fewer than 500,000 clones, about 90% seen once, with approximately 0.92% in the top ten. The specimen was peripheral blood. These receptors came from a man aged 18 to 29 with COVID-19, enrolled during active disease. Each CDR3 is given with its conserved first and last residue. The order of the fields is CDR3 protein, CDR3 DNA, J gene, V gene, D gene, clone size. The D gene is left open where the match is weak. Clone sizes are given selectively: once, few, many, or a class where the clone is expanded.

CDR3 protein: CSASLTSGSIDEQYF; CDR3 DNA: TGCAGTGCTAGTCTTACTAGCGGGAGTATTGACGAGCAGTACTTC; J gene: TRBJ2-7; V gene: TRBV20-1; D gene: TRBD2; clone size: -
CDR3 protein: CASSRGLAGNTQYF; CDR3 DNA: TGTGCCAGCAGCCGGGGACTAGCGGGAAATACGCAGTATTTT; J gene: TRBJ2-3; V gene: TRBV5-6; D gene: TRBD2; clone size: -
CDR3 protein: CSVEGRQGRYNEQFF; CDR3 DNA: TGCAGCGTTGAAGGGAGACAGGGGAGATACAATGAGCAGTTCTTC; J gene: TRBJ2-1; V gene: TRBV29-1; D gene: TRBD1; clone size: -
CDR3 protein: CASSLVPGYFTGELFF; CDR3 DNA: TGTGCCAGCAGCTTGGTCCCGGGATATTTCACCGGGGAGCTGTTTTTT; J gene: TRBJ2-2; V gene: TRBV5-4; D gene: -; clone size: -
CDR3 protein: CASSFVWSRGDTEAFF; CDR3 DNA: TGTGCCAGCAGCTTCGTATGGTCGAGAGGAGACACTGAAGCTTTCTTT; J gene: TRBJ1-1; V gene: TRBV11-2; D gene: -; clone size: -
CDR3 protein: CAWSPYGGFEQYF; CDR3 DNA: TGTGCCTGGAGTCCCTACGGCGGGTTCGAGCAGTACTTC; J gene: TRBJ2-7; V gene: TRBV30; D gene: -; clone size: -
CDR3 protein: CASSIGTGSYEQYF; CDR3 DNA: TGTGCCAGTAGTATTGGGACAGGCTCCTACGAGCAGTACTTC; J gene: TRBJ2-7; V gene: TRBV19; D gene: TRBD1; clone size: -
CDR3 protein: CSASRGGYGGTDTQYF; CDR3 DNA: TGCAGTGCTAGTAGGGGTGGTTATGGCGGTACAGATACGCAGTATTTT; J gene: TRBJ2-3; V gene: TRBV20-1; D gene: -; clone size: -
CDR3 protein: CASTQNRDRNYGYTF; CDR3 DNA: TGTGCCAGCACACAAAACCGGGACAGAAACTATGGCTACACCTTC; J gene: TRBJ1-2; V gene: TRBV6-5; D gene: TRBD1; clone size: -
CDR3 protein: CASSSDRGLYEQYF; CDR3 DNA: TGTGCCAGCAGTTCTGACAGGGGGCTCTACGAGCAGTACTTC; J gene: TRBJ2-7; V gene: TRBV11-2; D gene: TRBD1; clone size: -
CDR3 protein: CASSQVYSQETQYF; CDR3 DNA: TGTGCCAGCAGCCAAGTTTACAGTCAAGAGACCCAGTACTTC; J gene: TRBJ2-5; V gene: TRBV3-1/TRBV3-2; D gene: -; clone size: -
CDR3 protein: CASTFPPDTQYF; CDR3 DNA: TGTGCCAGCACCTTCCCCCCGGATACGCAGTATTTT; J gene: TRBJ2-3; V gene: TRBV7-2; D gene: -; clone size: once
CDR3 protein: CAWRARGRDEQYF; CDR3 DNA: TGTGCCTGGAGGGCCAGGGGGCGCGACGAGCAGTACTTC; J gene: TRBJ2-7; V gene: TRBV30; D gene: TRBD1; clone size: -
CDR3 protein: CASRVSPRETQYF; CDR3 DNA: TGTGCCAGCAGAGTCTCCCCGAGGGAGACCCAGTACTTC; J gene: TRBJ2-5; V gene: TRBV6-5; D gene: -; clone size: -
CDR3 protein: CASSLAHGTALTDTQYF; CDR3 DNA: TGTGCCAGCAGCTTAGCCCACGGGACAGCACTCACAGATACGCAGTATTTT; J gene: TRBJ2-3; V gene: TRBV5-5; D gene: TRBD1; clone size: -
CDR3 protein: CASSQQVQGASEKLFF; CDR3 DNA: TGTGCCAGCAGCCAACAGGTTCAGGGGGCGTCGGAAAAACTGTTTTTT; J gene: TRBJ1-4; V gene: TRBV4-2; D gene: TRBD1; clone size: -
CDR3 protein: CASSMGGLASYEQYF; CDR3 DNA: TGTGCCAGCAGCATGGGCGGACTGGCTTCCTACGAGCAGTACTTC; J gene: TRBJ2-7; V gene: TRBV9; D gene: -; clone size: once
CDR3 protein: CASRKGALGTEAFF; CDR3 DNA: TGTGCCAGTAGGAAGGGGGCGCTGGGCACTGAAGCTTTCTTT; J gene: TRBJ1-1; V gene: TRBV19; D gene: TRBD1; clone size: -
CDR3 protein: CATREPQETQYF; CDR3 DNA: TGTGCCACCCGGGAACCTCAAGAGACCCAGTACTTC; J gene: TRBJ2-5; V gene: TRBV2; D gene: -; clone size: -
CDR3 protein: CASSFGTFGSYNEQFF; CDR3 DNA: TGTGCCAGCAGTTTCGGGACTTTCGGCTCCTACAATGAGCAGTTCTTC; J gene: TRBJ2-1; V gene: TRBV27; D gene: -; clone size: -
CDR3 protein: CSATSGDFPEF; CDR3 DNA: TGCAGTGCTACCTCCGGGGACTTCCCAGAGTTT; J gene: TRBJ2-3; V gene: TRBV20-1; D gene: -; clone size: -
CDR3 protein: CASSQATNEKLFF; CDR3 DNA: TGTGCCAGCAGTCAGGCAACTAATGAAAAACTGTTTTTT; J gene: TRBJ1-4; V gene: TRBV3-1/TRBV3-2; D gene: -; clone size: -
CDR3 protein: CASRERGGDSSNEQFF; CDR3 DNA: TGTGCCAGCAGGGAAAGGGGGGGAGATAGTTCCAATGAGCAGTTCTTC; J gene: TRBJ2-1; V gene: TRBV6-4; D gene: -; clone size: -
CDR3 protein: CASSIDIGHDVDQHF; CDR3 DNA: TGTGCCAGTAGTATAGATATAGGACATGACGTGGACCAGCATTTT; J gene: TRBJ1-5; V gene: TRBV19; D gene: -; clone size: -
CDR3 protein: CASQALGNQPQHF; CDR3 DNA: TGTGCCAGTCAGGCTCTGGGCAATCAGCCCCAGCATTTT; J gene: TRBJ1-5; V gene: TRBV19; D gene: -; clone size: -
CDR3 protein: CASSQERGLKAEQFF; CDR3 DNA: TGTGCCAGCAGCCAAGAAAGGGGGCTGAAGGCTGAGCAGTTCTTC; J gene: TRBJ2-1; V gene: TRBV14; D gene: TRBD1; clone size: -
CDR3 protein: CSVAGTGDGYTF; CDR3 DNA: TGCAGCGTTGCGGGGACAGGGGATGGCTACACCTTC; J gene: TRBJ1-2; V gene: TRBV29-1; D gene: TRBD1; clone size: -
CDR3 protein: CASSLDRGLEAFF; CDR3 DNA: TGCGCCAGCAGCTTGGACAGGGGGCTTGAAGCTTTCTTT; J gene: TRBJ1-1; V gene: TRBV5-1; D gene: TRBD1; clone size: few
CDR3 protein: CASSLGQGSYEQYF; CDR3 DNA: TGCGCCAGCAGCCTAGGACAGGGATCCTACGAGCAGTACTTC; J gene: TRBJ2-7; V gene: TRBV4-1; D gene: TRBD1; clone size: -
CDR3 protein: CASSPGQGGEKLFF; CDR3 DNA: TGTGCCAGCTCACCGGGACAGGGTGGCGAAAAACTGTTTTTT; J gene: TRBJ1-4; V gene: TRBV18; D gene: TRBD1; clone size: -
CDR3 protein: CAWSAQALQAGVYNSPLHF; CDR3 DNA: TGTGCCTGGAGTGCCCAGGCCCTCCAGGCCGGGGTCTATAATTCACCCCTCCACTTT; J gene: TRBJ1-6; V gene: TRBV30; D gene: -; clone size: -
CDR3 protein: CSVARSGTGELFF; CDR3 DNA: TGCAGCGTTGCTAGGAGCGGTACCGGGGAGCTGTTTTTT; J gene: TRBJ2-2; V gene: TRBV29-1; D gene: -; clone size: -
CDR3 protein: CASTDRASNYGYTF; CDR3 DNA: TGTGCCAGCACCGACAGGGCGTCTAACTATGGCTACACCTTC; J gene: TRBJ1-2; V gene: TRBV6-5; D gene: TRBD1; clone size: -
CDR3 protein: CASSLIRGYVDTQYF; CDR3 DNA: TGTGCCAGCAGCTTAATACGGGGGTATGTGGATACGCAGTATTTT; J gene: TRBJ2-3; V gene: TRBV7-9; D gene: -; clone size: -
CDR3 protein: CASTRSGGRNQPQHF; CDR3 DNA: TGTGCCAGTACCCGGAGTGGGGGGAGAAATCAGCCCCAGCATTTT; J gene: TRBJ1-5; V gene: TRBV19; D gene: -; clone size: many
CDR3 protein: CSAEDSYEQYF; CDR3 DNA: TGCAGTGCTGAGGACAGCTACGAGCAGTACTTC; J gene: TRBJ2-7; V gene: TRBV20-1; D gene: -; clone size: -
CDR3 protein: CASSPGTSEGETQYF; CDR3 DNA: TGTGCCAGCAGCCCCGGGACTAGCGAGGGAGAGACCCAGTACTTC; J gene: TRBJ2-5; V gene: TRBV9; D gene: TRBD2; clone size: once
CDR3 protein: CASSKGQASNQPQHF; CDR3 DNA: TGTGCCAGCAGCAAGGGACAGGCCAGCAATCAGCCCCAGCATTTT; J gene: TRBJ1-5; V gene: TRBV2; D gene: TRBD1; clone size: few
CDR3 protein: CASRIKTGSTGELFF; CDR3 DNA: TGTGCCAGCAGAATCAAAACAGGGTCCACCGGGGAGCTGTTTTTT; J gene: TRBJ2-2; V gene: TRBV27; D gene: -; clone size: -
CDR3 protein: CASSLVLAGTDTQYF; CDR3 DNA: TGTGCCAGCAGCTTAGTTCTAGCGGGCACAGATACGCAGTATTTT; J gene: TRBJ2-3; V gene: TRBV7-9; D gene: TRBD2; clone size: -
CDR3 protein: CATSEAGANNEQFF; CDR3 DNA: TGTGCCACCAGTGAGGCGGGGGCTAACAATGAGCAGTTCTTC; J gene: TRBJ2-1; V gene: TRBV24-1; D gene: -; clone size: -
CDR3 protein: CASSSGQGLNYNEQFF; CDR3 DNA: TGTGCCAGCAGCTCCGGACAGGGCCTAAATTACAATGAGCAGTTCTTC; J gene: TRBJ2-1; V gene: TRBV7-9; D gene: TRBD1; clone size: -